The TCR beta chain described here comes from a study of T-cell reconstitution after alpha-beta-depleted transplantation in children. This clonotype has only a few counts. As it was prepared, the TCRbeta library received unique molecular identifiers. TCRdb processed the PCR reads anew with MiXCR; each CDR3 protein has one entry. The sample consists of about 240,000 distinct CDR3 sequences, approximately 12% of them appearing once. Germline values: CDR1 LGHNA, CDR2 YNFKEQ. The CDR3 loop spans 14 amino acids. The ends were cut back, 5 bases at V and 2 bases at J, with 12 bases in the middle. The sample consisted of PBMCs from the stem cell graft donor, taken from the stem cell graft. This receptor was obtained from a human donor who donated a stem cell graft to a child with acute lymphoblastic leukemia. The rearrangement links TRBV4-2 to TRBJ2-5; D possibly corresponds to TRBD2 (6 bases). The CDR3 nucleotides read TGTGCCAGCAGCTCGGGACTCTCTCAAGAGACCCAGTACTTC. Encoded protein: CASSSGLSQETQYF.